The 12 T cell receptor beta chains given below trace back to one sample, sequenced in a study of CD4 T cells in relation to SARS-CoV-2 and coronaviruses. Only in-frame clones appear in the TCRdb table, and some are missing; sequencing was by immunoSEQ multiplex PCR. The sample lists just under 65,000 clones, roughly 93% occurring once. CD4+ T cells from unexposed donors were obtained before the COVID-19 pandemic (2011-2018). Sequenced input: naive CD4+ T cells from PBMCs. Described subset: naive CD4+ T cells isolated by negative enrichment. The receptors were gathered from a human donor in good health.

V usage is TRBV5-1 and J usage is TRBJ2-1; tentatively, D is TRBD2 (5 bases). The V gene's germline CDR1 is SGHRS and CDR2 YFSETQ. V gave up 4 bases and J gave up 5 bases, with 19 bases separating them. The CDR3 runs to 16 residues. CDR3 amino acids: CASSAGGPAQNNEQFF. CDR3 DNA: TGCGCCAGCAGCGCCGGCGGGCCAGCCCAAAACAATGAGCAGTTCTTC.

CDR3: CASSVAGYTDTQYF. In DNA form, the CDR3 reads TGCGCCAGCAGTGTAGCTGGATACACAGATACGCAGTATTTT. The chain has TRBV5-1 and TRBJ2-3; D is unclear. Germline assignment: CDR1 SGHRS and CDR2 YFSETQ. There are 14 residues in the CDR3. V was clipped by 5 bases and J by 2 bases, with 12 bases between them.

This chain connects TRBV5-8 to TRBJ2-6, with 7 bases fitting TRBD1. Per the germline V gene, CDR1 is SGHTS and CDR2 is YDEGEE. The CDR3 spans 17 residues. V trimming: 0 bases; J trimming: 2 bases; junction bases outside the gene matches: 5. The CDR3 region has the DNA TGTGCCAGCAGCTTGGGACAGGGAGTAACTGGGGCCAACGTCCTGACTTTC. Amino acid sequence: CASSLGQGVTGANVLTF.

A single count supports this clone. The genes are TRBV4-1 and TRBJ1-5; tentative D call: TRBD1 (5 bases). CDR3 length equals 15 residues. Germline CDR1 MGHRA, CDR2 YSYEKL. V was cut by 2 bases and J by 7 bases, with 15 bases left in between. This CDR3 is CASSQHSGGGQPQHF. CDR3 coding DNA: TGCGCCAGCAGCCAACATTCCGGGGGGGGGCAGCCCCAGCATTTT.

V gene TRBV19 combines with J gene TRBJ2-1; D perhaps matches TRBD2 (5 bases). Looked up from germline, CDR1 is LNHDA and CDR2 is SQIVND (reference sequence). The CDR3 is 14 residues long. The V end lost 6 bases, the J end lost 4 bases, and 13 bases lay between the germline ends. In nucleotides, the CDR3 is TGTGCCAGTAGCCCTCCAAGCGGATACAATGAGCAGTTCTTC. Protein: CASSPPSGYNEQFF.

This rearrangement joins TRBV20-1 to TRBJ2-1; 7 bases fit TRBD2. V was clipped by 5 bases and J by 6 bases; unmatched bases: 1. CDR3 length equals 11 residues. Germline V gene lookup returns CDR1 DFQATT and CDR2 SNEGSKA (reference sequence). The DNA for the CDR3 is TGCAGTGCTGGGACTATCAATGAGCAGTTCTTC. This gives the protein CSAGTINEQFF.

The chain employs TRBV10-3 and TRBJ2-7, with 8 bases identical to TRBD1. The V and J ends lost 5 bases and 5 bases, in that order; junction bases with no gene match: 8. The germline gives CDR1 ENHRY, CDR2 SYGVKD. The CDR3 is made up of 14 amino acids. The CDR3 here is CAISRGQVGDEQYF. CDR3 nucleotide sequence: TGTGCCATCAGTAGGGGACAGGTGGGCGACGAGCAGTACTTC.

V gene TRBV7-9 combines with J gene TRBJ1-5; the D gene is possibly TRBD1 (5 bases). Trimming took 5 bases from V and 6 from J, leaving 11 bases between them. The CDR3 totals 13 residues. Germline V gene sequence: CDR1 SEHNR, CDR2 FQNEAQ (reference sequence). The CDR3 bases are TGTGCCAGCAGCCAAGCAGGGACTCAGCCCCAGCATTTT. Residues: CASSQAGTQPQHF.

The V gene is TRBV5-1, the J gene TRBJ2-7, with TRBD1 identical over 7 bases. V was pared by 0 bases and J by 0 bases, with 6 bases of the junction left unmatched. Germline V lookup: CDR1 SGHRS, CDR2 YFSETQ. The CDR3 has 16 amino acids. The CDR3 DNA is TGCGCCAGCAGCTTGGATTGGCCAGGGGGCTCCTACGAGCAGTACTTC. As protein: CASSLDWPGGSYEQYF.

The rearrangement uses TRBV5-1 and TRBJ2-5; TRBD1 matches at 9 bases. The CDR3 extends over 17 amino acids. Germline lookup yields CDR1 SGHRS and CDR2 YFSETQ. J was trimmed by 3 bases and V by 0 bases; bases with no gene match: 9. The CDR3 here is CASSLVTLGQGEETQYF. The DNA for the CDR3 is TGCGCCAGCAGCTTGGTAACCCTGGGACAGGGCGAAGAGACCCAGTACTTC.

This clone appeared once. This sequence joins TRBV7-9 and TRBJ1-1, with D possibly matching TRBD1 (5 bases). Trimming took 1 base from V and 4 from J, leaving 13 bases between them. Germline lookup yields CDR1 SEHNR and CDR2 FQNEAQ (reference sequence). The CDR3 has 15 residues. The CDR3 reads CASSLGGGSFTEAFF. For the CDR3, the DNA is TGTGCCAGCAGCTTAGGGGGGGGAAGTTTCACTGAAGCTTTCTTT.

J is TRBJ2-1 and V is TRBV28; 15 bases line up with TRBD2. The V segment lost 2 bases and the J segment 0 bases; nucleotides outside the gene matches: 8. Germline V lookup: CDR1 MDHEN, CDR2 SYDVKM. This CDR3 spans 20 amino acids. CDR3 in amino acids: CASSLGLAGGQWSSYNEQFF. The CDR3 DNA is TGTGCCAGCAGTTTAGGACTAGCGGGAGGGCAATGGAGCTCCTACAATGAGCAGTTCTTC.